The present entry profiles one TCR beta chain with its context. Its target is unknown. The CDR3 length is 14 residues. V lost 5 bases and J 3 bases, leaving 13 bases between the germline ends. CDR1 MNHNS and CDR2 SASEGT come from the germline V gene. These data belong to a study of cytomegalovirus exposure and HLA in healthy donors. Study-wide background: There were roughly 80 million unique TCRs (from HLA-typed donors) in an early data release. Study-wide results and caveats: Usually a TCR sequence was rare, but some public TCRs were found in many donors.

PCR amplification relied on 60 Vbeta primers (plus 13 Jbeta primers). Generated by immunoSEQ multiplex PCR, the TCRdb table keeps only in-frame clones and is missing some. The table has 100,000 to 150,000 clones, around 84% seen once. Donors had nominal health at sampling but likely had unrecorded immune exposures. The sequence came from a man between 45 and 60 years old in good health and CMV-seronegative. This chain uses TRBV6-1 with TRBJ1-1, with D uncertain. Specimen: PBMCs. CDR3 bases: TGTGCCAGCAGTCTTTTGGCTTACGACACTGAAGCTTTCTTT. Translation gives CASSLLAYDTEAFF.